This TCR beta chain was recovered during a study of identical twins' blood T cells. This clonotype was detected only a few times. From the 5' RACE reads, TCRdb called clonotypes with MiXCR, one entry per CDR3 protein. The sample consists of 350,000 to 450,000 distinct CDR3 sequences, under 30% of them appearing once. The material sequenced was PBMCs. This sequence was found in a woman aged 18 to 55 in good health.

CDR3 nucleotides: TGTGCCAGCAGTCCGAGGCCGGGGGACACCGGGGAGCTGTTTTTT. Its translation is CASSPRPGDTGELFF. The gene calls are TRBV6-4 and TRBJ2-2; D may be TRBD2 (6 bases). CDR3 length equals 15 residues. Germline CDR1 reads MRHNA; CDR2 reads SNTAGT. Trimming cost V 5 bases and J 3 bases, with 13 bases left between them.